This T cell receptor beta chain was documented in a study of shared clonotypes between healthy human individuals. The data were produced by immunoSEQ multiplex PCR, yet TCRdb's version contains in-frame clones alone and is incomplete. The sample yields around 300,000 clones, over 75% seen once. V was pared by 4 bases and J by 6 bases, with 6 bases of the junction left unmatched. Per germline, CDR1 SQVTM and CDR2 ANQGSEA. The length of the CDR3 is 12 residues. Sequencing input: memory CD8+ T cells sorted from blood. Subset denoted: CD45RO+ cells pooled with CCR7-negative TemRA cells. The chain has TRBV29-1 and TRBJ2-7; 7 bases are a match to TRBD2. The sequence was obtained from a man aged 18 to 29 in good health. The CDR3 is CSVVGGRGEQYF. DNA for the CDR3: TGCAGCGTTGTGGGAGGGAGAGGCGAGCAGTACTTC.